Reported below is one T cell receptor beta chain. The source of the sample is a study of T-cell reconstitution after alpha-beta-depleted transplantation in children. Unique molecular identifiers featured in how the TCRbeta library was prepared. TCRdb passed the PCR reads through MiXCR, listing each CDR3 protein once. The table shows 500,000 to 650,000 distinct CDR3 sequences, with over 10% occurring only once. Germline lookup yields CDR1 DFQATT and CDR2 SNEGSKA (reference sequence). CDR3 length equals 14 residues. The V segment lost 6 bases and the J segment 1 base; nucleotides outside the gene matches: 7.

This TCR was recovered from a male patient younger than 18 who had a stem cell transplant for acute myeloid leukemia, so the T cells may come from the graft donor. The gene calls are TRBV20-1 and TRBJ2-7, with 9 bases lining up with TRBD2. The sequencing used PBMCs, mostly from graft donor cells, collected 360 days after TCRalphabeta/CD19-depleted stem cell transplant. CDR3 in DNA: TGCAGTGCCTTTCTAGCGGGATTTTCCTACGAGCAGTACTTC. It translates to CSAFLAGFSYEQYF.